A selection of T cell receptor beta chains follows, all from one sample in a study of Ad26.COV2.S vaccination and SARS-CoV-2 variants. Some clones are missing from TCRdb's copy, which holds only in-frame ones; the method was immunoSEQ multiplex PCR. The table has 350,000 to 400,000 clones, approximately 90% seen once. The sample consisted of peripheral blood, taken in a trial of Ad26.COV2.S vaccine versus placebo. The receptors stem from a person between 18 and 65 years old who received the Ad26.COV2.S COVID-19 vaccine or a placebo. Both conserved end residues are part of each CDR3. A D gene is named only where the DNA matches it firmly. Clone size is not always given. Where it is, it says once, few, many or a class for expanded clones.

V gene: TRBV30; J gene: TRBJ1-2; clone size: few; D gene: .; CDR3 protein: CACSGGLGGYTF; CDR3 DNA: TGTGCCTGCTCTGGGGGGTTGGGTGGCTACACCTTC
V gene: TRBV11-2; J gene: TRBJ2-2; clone size: .; D gene: .; CDR3 protein: CASSLDPGTSGELFF; CDR3 DNA: TGTGCCAGCAGCTTAGATCCGGGTACGAGCGGGGAGCTGTTTTTT
V gene: TRBV5-4; J gene: TRBJ2-5; clone size: once; D gene: .; CDR3 protein: CASSSGERRETQYF; CDR3 DNA: TGTGCCAGCAGCTCTGGGGAAAGAAGGGAGACCCAGTACTTC
V gene: TRBV7-9; J gene: TRBJ2-2; clone size: .; D gene: TRBD1; CDR3 protein: CASRAGGNTGELFF; CDR3 DNA: TGTGCCAGCAGAGCAGGGGGGAACACCGGGGAGCTGTTTTTT
V gene: TRBV6-5; J gene: TRBJ1-5; clone size: .; D gene: .; CDR3 protein: CATTWGLGSNQPQHF; CDR3 DNA: TGTGCCACCACATGGGGGTTGGGTTCCAATCAGCCCCAGCATTTT
V gene: TRBV7-8; J gene: TRBJ1-5; clone size: .; D gene: .; CDR3 protein: CASSLGAAAGDQPQHF; CDR3 DNA: TGTGCCAGCAGCTTAGGGGCGGCGGCAGGGGATCAGCCCCAGCATTTT
V gene: TRBV2; J gene: TRBJ1-6; clone size: .; D gene: .; CDR3 protein: CARRGTLSSPLHF; CDR3 DNA: TGTGCCAGAAGGGGGACACTAAGTTCACCCCTCCACTTT
V gene: TRBV29-1; J gene: TRBJ2-1; clone size: .; D gene: TRBD1; CDR3 protein: CSVERTGDLYNEQFF; CDR3 DNA: TGCAGCGTAGAGAGGACAGGGGATCTATACAATGAGCAGTTCTTC
V gene: TRBV6-5; J gene: TRBJ1-1; clone size: .; D gene: TRBD1; CDR3 protein: CASSYSERTGNTEAFF; CDR3 DNA: TGTGCCAGCAGTTACTCCGAAAGGACAGGGAACACTGAAGCTTTCTTT
V gene: TRBV3-1/TRBV3-2; J gene: TRBJ2-7; clone size: .; D gene: TRBD1; CDR3 protein: CASSPHRGNYEQYF; CDR3 DNA: TGTGCCAGCAGCCCCCACAGGGGTAACTACGAGCAGTACTTC
V gene: TRBV10-3; J gene: TRBJ2-7; clone size: .; D gene: TRBD1; CDR3 protein: CAISASLGQAYEQYF; CDR3 DNA: TGTGCCATCAGCGCCTCCTTGGGACAGGCCTACGAGCAGTACTTC
V gene: TRBV5-4; J gene: TRBJ1-1; clone size: .; D gene: .; CDR3 protein: CASSLGYGEAFF; CDR3 DNA: TGTGCCAGCAGCTTGGGCTACGGGGAAGCTTTCTTT
V gene: TRBV18; J gene: TRBJ1-1; clone size: .; D gene: .; CDR3 protein: CASSLRDGTEAFF; CDR3 DNA: TGTGCCAGCTCACTCCGGGACGGGACTGAAGCTTTCTTT
V gene: TRBV3-1/TRBV3-2; J gene: TRBJ1-1; clone size: .; D gene: .; CDR3 protein: CASSPALNTEAFF; CDR3 DNA: TGTGCCAGCAGCCCTGCTTTGAACACTGAAGCTTTCTTT
V gene: TRBV3-1/TRBV3-2; J gene: TRBJ2-7; clone size: .; D gene: .; CDR3 protein: CASSLLGVSYEQYF; CDR3 DNA: TGTGCCAGCAGCCTGCTGGGGGTATCCTACGAGCAGTACTTC
V gene: TRBV19; J gene: TRBJ2-3; clone size: .; D gene: TRBD1; CDR3 protein: CASSEGTGGEGRDTQYF; CDR3 DNA: TGTGCCAGTAGTGAAGGGACAGGCGGAGAGGGTAGGGATACGCAGTATTTT
V gene: TRBV7-9; J gene: TRBJ1-1; clone size: .; D gene: .; CDR3 protein: CASSLLGNTEAFF; CDR3 DNA: TGTGCCAGCAGCTTATTGGGGAACACTGAAGCTTTCTTT
V gene: TRBV27; J gene: TRBJ2-1; clone size: .; D gene: .; CDR3 protein: CASSFLPPDASSYNEQFF; CDR3 DNA: TGTGCCAGCAGTTTTTTACCCCCTGACGCAAGCTCCTACAATGAGCAGTTCTTC
V gene: TRBV7-6; J gene: TRBJ2-2; clone size: .; D gene: .; CDR3 protein: CASSLWGGEAWIF; CDR3 DNA: TGTGCCAGCAGCTTATGGGGGGGCGAGGCCTGGATTTTT
V gene: TRBV20-1; J gene: TRBJ2-7; clone size: .; D gene: .; CDR3 protein: CSALDIDEQYF; CDR3 DNA: TGCAGTGCATTGGACATTGACGAGCAGTACTTC
V gene: TRBV9; J gene: TRBJ1-6; clone size: .; D gene: .; CDR3 protein: CASSAHKSSYNSPLHF; CDR3 DNA: TGTGCCAGCAGCGCCCACAAGAGCTCCTATAATTCACCCCTCCACTTT
V gene: TRBV3-1/TRBV3-2; J gene: TRBJ2-1; clone size: .; D gene: .; CDR3 protein: CASGSGTRLNEQFF; CDR3 DNA: TGTGCCAGCGGATCGGGAACCCGACTCAATGAGCAGTTCTTC